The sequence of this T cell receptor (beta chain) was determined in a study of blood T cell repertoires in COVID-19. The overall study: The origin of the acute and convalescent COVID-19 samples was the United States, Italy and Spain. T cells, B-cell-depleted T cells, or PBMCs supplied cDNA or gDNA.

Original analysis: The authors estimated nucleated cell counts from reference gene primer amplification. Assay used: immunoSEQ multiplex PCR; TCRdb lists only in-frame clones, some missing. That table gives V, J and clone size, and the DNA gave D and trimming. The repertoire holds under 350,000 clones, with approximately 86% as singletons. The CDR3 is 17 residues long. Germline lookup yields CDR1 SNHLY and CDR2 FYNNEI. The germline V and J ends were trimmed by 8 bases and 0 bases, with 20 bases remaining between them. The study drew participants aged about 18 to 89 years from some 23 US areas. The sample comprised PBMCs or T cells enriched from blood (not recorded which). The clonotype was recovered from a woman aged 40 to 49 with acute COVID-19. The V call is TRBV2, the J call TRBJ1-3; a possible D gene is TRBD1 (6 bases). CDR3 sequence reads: CASGGRNDWYSGNTIYF. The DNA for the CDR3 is TGTGCCAGCGGGGGCAGGAATGACTGGTACTCTGGAAACACCATATATTTT.